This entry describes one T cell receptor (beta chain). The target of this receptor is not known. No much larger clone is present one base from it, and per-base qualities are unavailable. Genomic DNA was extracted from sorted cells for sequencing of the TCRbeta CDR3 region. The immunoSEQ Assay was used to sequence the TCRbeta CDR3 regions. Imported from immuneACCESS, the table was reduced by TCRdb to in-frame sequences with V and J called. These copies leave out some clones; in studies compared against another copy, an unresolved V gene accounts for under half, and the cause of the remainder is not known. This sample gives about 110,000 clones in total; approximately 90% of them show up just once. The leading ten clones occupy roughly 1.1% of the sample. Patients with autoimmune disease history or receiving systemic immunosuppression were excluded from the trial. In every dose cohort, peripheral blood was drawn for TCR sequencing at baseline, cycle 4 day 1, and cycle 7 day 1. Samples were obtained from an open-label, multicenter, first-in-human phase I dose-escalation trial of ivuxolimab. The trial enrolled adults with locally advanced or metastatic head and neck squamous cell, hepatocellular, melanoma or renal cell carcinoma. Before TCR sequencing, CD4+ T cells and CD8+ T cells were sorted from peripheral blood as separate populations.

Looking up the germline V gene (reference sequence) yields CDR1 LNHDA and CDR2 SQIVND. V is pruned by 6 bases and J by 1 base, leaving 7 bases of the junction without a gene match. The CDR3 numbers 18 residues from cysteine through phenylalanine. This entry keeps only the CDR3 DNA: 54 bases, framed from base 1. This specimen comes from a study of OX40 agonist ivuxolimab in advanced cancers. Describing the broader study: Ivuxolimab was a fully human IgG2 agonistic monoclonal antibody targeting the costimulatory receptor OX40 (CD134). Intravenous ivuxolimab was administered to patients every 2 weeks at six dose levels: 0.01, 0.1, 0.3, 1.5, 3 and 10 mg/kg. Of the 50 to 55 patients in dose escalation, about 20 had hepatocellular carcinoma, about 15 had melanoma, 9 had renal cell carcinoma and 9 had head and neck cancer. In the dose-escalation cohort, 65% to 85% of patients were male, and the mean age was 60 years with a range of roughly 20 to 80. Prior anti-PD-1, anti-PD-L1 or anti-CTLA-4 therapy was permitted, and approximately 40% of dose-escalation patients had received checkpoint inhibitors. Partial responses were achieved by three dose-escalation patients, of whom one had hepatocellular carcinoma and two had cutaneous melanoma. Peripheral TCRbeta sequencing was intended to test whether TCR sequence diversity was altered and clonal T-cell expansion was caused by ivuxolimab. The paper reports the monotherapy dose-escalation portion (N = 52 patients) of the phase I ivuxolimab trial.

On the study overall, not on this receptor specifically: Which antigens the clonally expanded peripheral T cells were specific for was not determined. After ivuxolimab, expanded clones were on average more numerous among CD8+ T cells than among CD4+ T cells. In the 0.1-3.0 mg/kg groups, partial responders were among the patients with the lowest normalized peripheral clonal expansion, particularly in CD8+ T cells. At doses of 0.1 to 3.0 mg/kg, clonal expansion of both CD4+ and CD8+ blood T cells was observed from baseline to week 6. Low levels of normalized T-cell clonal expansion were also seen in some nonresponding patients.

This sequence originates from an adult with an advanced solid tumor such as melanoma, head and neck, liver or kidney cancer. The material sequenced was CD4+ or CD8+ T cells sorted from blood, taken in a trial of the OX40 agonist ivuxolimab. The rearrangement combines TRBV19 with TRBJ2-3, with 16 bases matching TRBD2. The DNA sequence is TGTGCCAGTAGCCTGGGACTAGCGGGAGGGGTGGGCACAGATACGCAGTATTTT. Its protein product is CASSLGLAGGVGTDTQYF.